These 10 T cell receptor beta chains were sequenced from one sample in a study of shared clonotypes between healthy human individuals. The repertoire was sequenced with immunoSEQ multiplex PCR; TCRdb's copy has only in-frame clones and lacks some. Among approximately 700,000 clones listed, approximately 73% were seen once. The sequenced sample consisted of memory CD4+ T cells sorted from blood. Subset defined: CD45RA-negative fraction. The receptors derive from a woman in her twenties or thirties in good health.

The rearrangement uses TRBV15 and TRBJ1-1; D call uncertain. The CDR3 covers 15 residues. From germline, CDR1 is LNHNV and CDR2 YYDKDF (reference sequence). V was shortened by 1 base and J by 7 bases, with 16 bases between the two germline ends. CDR3 sequence (DNA): TGTGCCACCAGCAGAGGCGGGAATCGTCCTATTGAAGCTTTCTTT. Protein: CATSRGGNRPIEAFF.

This sequence joins TRBV5-1 and TRBJ2-2; TRBD1 matches 7 bases. J gave up 3 bases and V 6 bases, and 8 bases lay outside the gene matches. The CDR3 spans 15 residues. Germline V CDR1 and CDR2: SGHRS, YFSETQ. CDR3 amino acids: CASTPWTGHTGELFF. As DNA, the CDR3 is TGCGCCAGCACTCCGTGGACAGGTCACACCGGGGAGCTGTTTTTT. Complete variable domain (other parts from reference TRBV5-1 and TRBJ2-2): KAGVTQTPRYLIKTRGQQVTLSCSPISGHRSVSWYQQTPGQGLQFLFEYFSETQRNKGNFPGRFSGRQFSNSRSEMNVSTLELGDSALYLCASTPWTGHTGELFFGEGSRLTVL.

A word on this clone: A read error may account for a junction end that differs from germline. CDR3 sequence (DNA): TGTGCTAGTGGGTTGGGTGCCGAATTAAGCACAGATACGCAGTATTTT. Protein product: CASGLGAELSTDTQYF. This sequence joins TRBV12-5 and TRBJ2-3; D remains ambiguous. Germline V gene data show CDR1 as LGHNT and CDR2 as FRNRAP. This CDR3 has 16 residues.

This clone appeared once. The chain uses TRBV28 and TRBJ2-7; 8 positions match TRBD1. With V trimmed by 10 bases and J by 2 bases, 19 bases remained unmatched. Germline V CDR1 and CDR2: MDHEN, SYDVKM. The CDR3 sequence is 17 residues long. The CDR3 region is CATSAPYRGDTTYEQYF. The CDR3, as DNA: TGTGCCACCTCTGCTCCATACAGGGGGGACACCACCTACGAGCAGTACTTC.

J is TRBJ2-7 and V is TRBV5-5; D is perhaps TRBD2 (5 bases). This CDR3 has 16 amino acids. The V and J ends lost 4 bases and 0 bases respectively, with 17 bases between them. Germline assignment: CDR1 SGHKS and CDR2 YYEKEE (reference sequence). The CDR3 loop reads CASSANLAGVSYEQYF. DNA of the CDR3: TGTGCCAGCAGCGCTAATTTGGCGGGCGTCTCCTACGAGCAGTACTTC.

The chain has TRBV7-3 and TRBJ2-1; D gene uncertain. The ends were cut back, 2 bases at V and 0 bases at J, with 8 bases in the middle. Germline V lookup: CDR1 SGHTA, CDR2 FQGTGA. The CDR3 contains 15 residues. The CDR3 region has the DNA TGTGCCAGCAGCTTATTGGGCCTCTCCTACAATGAGCAGTTCTTC. Residues: CASSLLGLSYNEQFF.

The rearrangement joins TRBV28 to TRBJ1-4; D perhaps matches TRBD1 (5 bases). CDR1 is MDHEN, CDR2 SYDVKM, per germline. The CDR3 totals 15 residues. The V gene lost 7 bases and the J gene lost 8 bases, with 20 bases spanning the gap. The CDR3 reads CASTPSVAGKEKLFF. The CDR3 nucleotides are TGTGCCAGCACTCCTTCCGTGGCAGGGAAGGAAAAACTGTTTTTT.

This sequence joins TRBV27 and TRBJ2-4; 8 positions match TRBD1. CDR1 is MNHEY and CDR2 is SMNVEV in the germline V gene (reference sequence). The CDR3 loop spans 17 amino acids. V was clipped by 1 base and J by 1 base; unmatched bases: 6. Here the CDR3 DNA reads TGTGCCAGCAGTTTATTAGGGACAGGAATGGCCAAAAACATTCAGTACTTC. Translated: CASSLLGTGMAKNIQYF.

The chain recombines TRBV5-1 with TRBJ2-5; D is possibly TRBD2 (5 bases). The germline V gene has CDR1 SGHRS and CDR2 YFSETQ. With 3 bases removed from V and 5 bases from J, the gap between germline ends came to 11 bases. The CDR3 extends over 13 amino acids. DNA of the CDR3: TGCGCCAGCAGCTCCGGGATTGGGGAGACCCAGTACTTC. Protein sequence: CASSSGIGETQYF.

J is TRBJ2-7 and V is TRBV5-4; 8 nucleotides agree with TRBD2. The length of the CDR3 is 13 residues. From germline, CDR1 is SGHNT and CDR2 YYREEE (reference sequence). With V trimmed by 5 bases and J by 2 bases, 3 bases remained unmatched. The CDR3 spells CASSREGPYEQYF. The CDR3 nucleotides read TGTGCCAGCAGTCGGGAGGGTCCCTACGAGCAGTACTTC.